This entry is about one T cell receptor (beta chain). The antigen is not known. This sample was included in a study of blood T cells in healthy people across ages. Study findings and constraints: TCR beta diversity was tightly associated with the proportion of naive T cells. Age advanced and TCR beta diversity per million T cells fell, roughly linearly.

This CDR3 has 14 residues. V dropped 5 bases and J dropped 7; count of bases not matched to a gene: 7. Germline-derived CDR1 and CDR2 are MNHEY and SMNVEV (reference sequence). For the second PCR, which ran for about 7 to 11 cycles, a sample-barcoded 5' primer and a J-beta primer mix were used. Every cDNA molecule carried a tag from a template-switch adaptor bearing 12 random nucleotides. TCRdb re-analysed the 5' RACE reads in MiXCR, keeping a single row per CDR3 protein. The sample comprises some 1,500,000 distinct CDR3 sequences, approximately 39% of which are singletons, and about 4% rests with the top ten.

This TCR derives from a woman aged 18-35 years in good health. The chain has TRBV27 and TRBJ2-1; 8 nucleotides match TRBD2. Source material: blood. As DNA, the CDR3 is TGTGCCAGCAGTCTAGGGCGGGGGGTGAATGAGCAGTTCTTC. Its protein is CASSLGRGVNEQFF.